This is a list of T cell receptor beta chains from one sample in a study of shared clonotypes between healthy human individuals. TCRdb keeps only in-frame clones here, not all; method: immunoSEQ multiplex PCR. The profile shows hundreds of thousands of clones, 80% to 95% of them singletons. Specimen: naive CD8+ T cells sorted from blood. The receptors were gathered from a man aged 25 to 40 in good health. The CDR3 runs from the conserved cysteine through the conserved F or W. D genes are given only for firm matches. Size tells how often a clone was seen (once, few, many) or the class of an expanded clone, and some rows leave it out.

v_call,d_call,j_call,clone_size,cdr3_nt,cdr3_aa
TRBV10-2,TRBD2,TRBJ2-3,.,TGCGCCAGCAGTGGGGATGGGCGGGAGTTAAGCACAGATACGCAGTATTTT,CASSGDGRELSTDTQYF
TRBV28,.,TRBJ2-7,.,TGTGCCAGCAGTTTCAGTCTCTCCTACGAGCAGTACTTC,CASSFSLSYEQYF
TRBV7-9,.,TRBJ2-1,.,TGTGCCAGCAGCTTAGGCGGCCGTGAGCAGTTCTTC,CASSLGGREQFF
TRBV14,.,TRBJ2-7,.,TGTGCCAGCAGCCAAACCCGGAAGGGGGGCTCAAAAGCGATTAAGTACTTC,CASSQTRKGGSKAIKYF
TRBV27,.,TRBJ2-1,.,TGTGCCAGCAGTTTTTCACTAACTAATGAGCAGTTCTTC,CASSFSLTNEQFF
TRBV19,TRBD1,TRBJ2-3,.,TGTGCCAGTACTCCACTCTCCGGGACAGGGGGCACAGATACGCAGTATTTT,CASTPLSGTGGTDTQYF
TRBV27,TRBD1,TRBJ1-5,.,TGTGCCACCAGCCGGGGGACAGGGGGCGCCGGCCAGCCCCAGCATTTT,CATSRGTGGAGQPQHF
TRBV7-8,TRBD2,TRBJ2-3,once,TGTGCCAGCAGCTTAGAAGCTAGCGGGAGCGCTAGCACAGATACGCAGTATTTT,CASSLEASGSASTDTQYF
TRBV7-9,.,TRBJ2-1,.,TGTGCCAGCAGCTTAACTAACAGAGAGCAGTTCTTC,CASSLTNREQFF
TRBV7-9,TRBD1,TRBJ2-5,.,TGTGCCAGCAGCTCGAGTGGACAGGGGGCGCGGCAAGAGACCCAGTACTTC,CASSSSGQGARQETQYF
TRBV2,.,TRBJ1-5,.,TGTGCCAGCAGTGAACGGCAGGGTAACAATCAGCCCCAGCATTTT,CASSERQGNNQPQHF
TRBV16,.,TRBJ1-1,.,TGTGCCAGCAAGGGCAGGAAGAACACTGAAGCTTTCTTT,CASKGRKNTEAFF
TRBV11-2,TRBD2,TRBJ2-7,.,TGTGCCAGCAGCCCCATCCAAAGGACTAGCGGGAGAACCTACGAGCAGTACTTC,CASSPIQRTSGRTYEQYF